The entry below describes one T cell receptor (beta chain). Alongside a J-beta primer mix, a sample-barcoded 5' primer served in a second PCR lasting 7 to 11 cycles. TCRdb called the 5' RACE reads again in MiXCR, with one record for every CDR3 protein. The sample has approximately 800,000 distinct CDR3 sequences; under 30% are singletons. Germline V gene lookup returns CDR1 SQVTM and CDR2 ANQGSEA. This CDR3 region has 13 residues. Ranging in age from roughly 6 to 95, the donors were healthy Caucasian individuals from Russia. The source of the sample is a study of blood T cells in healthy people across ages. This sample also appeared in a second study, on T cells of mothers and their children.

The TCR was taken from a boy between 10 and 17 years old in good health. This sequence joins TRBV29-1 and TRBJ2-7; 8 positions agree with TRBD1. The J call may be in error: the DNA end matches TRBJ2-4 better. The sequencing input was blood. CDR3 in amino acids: CSVYHGQGDIQYF. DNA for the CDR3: TGCAGCGTCTACCACGGACAGGGCGACATTCAGTACTTC.